This T cell receptor beta chain was identified during a study of blood T cell repertoires in COVID-19. Study at large: Whether acute or convalescent, the COVID-19 samples came from the United States, Italy and Spain.

Participant age was roughly 18 to 90 years, and participants resided in 24 US areas. As handled by the study authors: Cell counts per sample came from amplifying reference gene primers. TCRdb's table, derived via immunoSEQ multiplex PCR, lists solely in-frame clones and lacks some. D and trimming come from the DNA, and the V and J calls and clone size come from that table. The sample contains around 290,000 clones, around 90% of which appear only once. Sequencing was done on a sample of PBMCs or T cells enriched from blood (not recorded which). The sequence was collected from a woman in her thirties or forties who had recovered from COVID-19.

Here the CDR3 reads CASSQTSSLAGEQFF. CDR3 bases: TGTGCCAGCAGCCAAACATCGTCGCTGGCTGGTGAGCAGTTCTTC. The chain employs TRBV9 and TRBJ2-1; D uncertain. The V end was cut by 4 bases, the J end by 9 bases, with 20 bases between. The germline V gene encodes CDR1 SGDLS and CDR2 YYNGEE. The CDR3 length is 15 residues.